This T cell receptor (beta chain) stems from a study of T cells after yellow fever vaccination. The study's findings and limits: Few clonotypes appeared in both CD4 and CD8 compartments.

TCRdb re-called the 5' RACE reads with MiXCR, one entry per CDR3 protein. The sample contains about 630,000 distinct CDR3 sequences, roughly an eighth of which appear only once. This CDR3 comprises 15 residues. The V gene end was trimmed by 7 bases and the J gene end by 4 bases; junction bases not matched to a gene: 9. Germline V gives CDR1 SQVTM, CDR2 ANQGSEA. As for this clonotype: The antigen is unknown.

This TCR was recovered from a man aged 25 to 40 who received the YFV17D yellow fever vaccine. Sequencing used PBMCs, obtained on the day of the yellow fever booster vaccination. The chain is built from TRBV29-1 and TRBJ2-2, with 10 positions matching TRBD1. This CDR3 reads CSATYRDRGTGELFF. CDR3 in DNA: TGCAGCGCGACCTACCGGGACAGGGGCACCGGGGAGCTGTTTTTT.